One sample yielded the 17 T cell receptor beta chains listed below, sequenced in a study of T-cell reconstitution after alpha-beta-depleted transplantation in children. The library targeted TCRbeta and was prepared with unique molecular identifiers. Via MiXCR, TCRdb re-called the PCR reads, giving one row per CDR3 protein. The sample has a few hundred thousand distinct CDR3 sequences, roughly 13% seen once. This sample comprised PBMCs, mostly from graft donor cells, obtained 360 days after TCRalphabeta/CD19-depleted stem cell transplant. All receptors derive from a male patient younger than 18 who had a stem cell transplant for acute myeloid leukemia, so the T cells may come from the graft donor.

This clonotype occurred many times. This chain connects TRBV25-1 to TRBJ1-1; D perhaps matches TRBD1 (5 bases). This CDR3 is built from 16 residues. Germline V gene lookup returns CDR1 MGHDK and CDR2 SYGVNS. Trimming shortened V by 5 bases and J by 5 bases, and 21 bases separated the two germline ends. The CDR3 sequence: CASSSYTGGGWTEAFF. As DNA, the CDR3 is TGTGCCAGCAGTTCCTACACTGGGGGAGGATGGACTGAAGCTTTCTTT.

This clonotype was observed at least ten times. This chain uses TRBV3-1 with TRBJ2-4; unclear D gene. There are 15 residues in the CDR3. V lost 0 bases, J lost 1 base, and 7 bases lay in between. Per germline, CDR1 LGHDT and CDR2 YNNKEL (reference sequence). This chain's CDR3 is CASSQDFGAKNIQYF. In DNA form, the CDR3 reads TGTGCCAGCAGCCAAGATTTCGGGGCCAAAAACATTCAGTACTTC.

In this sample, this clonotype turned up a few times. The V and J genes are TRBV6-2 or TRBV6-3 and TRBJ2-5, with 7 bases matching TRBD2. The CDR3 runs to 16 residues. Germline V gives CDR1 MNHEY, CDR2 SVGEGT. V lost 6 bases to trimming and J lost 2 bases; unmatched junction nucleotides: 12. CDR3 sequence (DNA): TGTGCCAGCAGCCTCGGCTTACTAGCGAGACAAGAGACCCAGTACTTC. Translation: CASSLGLLARQETQYF.

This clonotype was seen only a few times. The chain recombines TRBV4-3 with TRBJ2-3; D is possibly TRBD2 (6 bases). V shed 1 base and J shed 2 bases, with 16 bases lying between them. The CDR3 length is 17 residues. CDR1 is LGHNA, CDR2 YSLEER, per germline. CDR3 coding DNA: TGCGCCAGCAGCCAAGGAGGGACTGGACTAAACACAGATACGCAGTATTTT. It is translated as CASSQGGTGLNTDTQYF.

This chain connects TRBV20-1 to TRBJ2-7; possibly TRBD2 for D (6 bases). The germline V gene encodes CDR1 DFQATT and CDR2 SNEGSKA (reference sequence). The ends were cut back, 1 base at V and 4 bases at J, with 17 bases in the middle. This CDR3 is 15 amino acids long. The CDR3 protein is CSARGPGAGLYEQYF. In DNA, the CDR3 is TGCAGTGCTAGAGGGCCGGGAGCGGGTCTGTACGAGCAGTACTTC.

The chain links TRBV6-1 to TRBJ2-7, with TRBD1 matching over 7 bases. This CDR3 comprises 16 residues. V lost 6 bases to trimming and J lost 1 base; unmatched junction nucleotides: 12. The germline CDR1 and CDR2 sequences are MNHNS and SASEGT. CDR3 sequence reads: CASRLLMGQLSYEQYF. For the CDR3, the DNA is TGTGCCAGCAGACTCTTAATGGGACAGCTATCCTACGAGCAGTACTTC.

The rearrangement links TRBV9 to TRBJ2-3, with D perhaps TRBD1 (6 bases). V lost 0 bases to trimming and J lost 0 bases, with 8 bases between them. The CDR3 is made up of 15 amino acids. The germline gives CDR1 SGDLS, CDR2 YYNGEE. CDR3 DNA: TGTGCCAGCAGCGTAGGGGGGCCCAGCACAGATACGCAGTATTTT. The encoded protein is CASSVGGPSTDTQYF. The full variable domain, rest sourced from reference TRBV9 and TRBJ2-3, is DSGVTQTPKHLITATGQRVTLRCSPRSGDLSVYWYQQSLDQGLQFLIQYYNGEERAKGNILERFSAQQFPDLHSELNLSSLELGDSALYFCASSVGGPSTDTQYFGPGTRLTVL.

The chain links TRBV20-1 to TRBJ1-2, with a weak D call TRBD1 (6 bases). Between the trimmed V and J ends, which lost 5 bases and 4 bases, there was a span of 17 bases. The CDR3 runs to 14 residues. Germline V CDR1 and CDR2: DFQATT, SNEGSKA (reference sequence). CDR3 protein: CSAYGDKGGYGYTF. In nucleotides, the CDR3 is TGCAGTGCTTATGGGGACAAGGGGGGCTATGGCTACACCTTC.

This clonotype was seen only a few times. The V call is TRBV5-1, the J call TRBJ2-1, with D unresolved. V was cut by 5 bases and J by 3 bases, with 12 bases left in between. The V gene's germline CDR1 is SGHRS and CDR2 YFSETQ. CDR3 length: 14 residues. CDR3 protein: CASRDLNVYNEQFF. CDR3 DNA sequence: TGCGCCAGCAGGGACCTAAACGTCTACAATGAGCAGTTCTTC.

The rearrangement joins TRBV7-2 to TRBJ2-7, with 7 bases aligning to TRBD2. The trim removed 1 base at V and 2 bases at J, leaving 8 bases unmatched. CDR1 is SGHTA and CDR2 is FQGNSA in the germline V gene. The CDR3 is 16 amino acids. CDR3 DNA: TGTGCCAGCAGCTTAGATATAGCGGGTCTAACCTACGAGCAGTACTTC. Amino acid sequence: CASSLDIAGLTYEQYF.

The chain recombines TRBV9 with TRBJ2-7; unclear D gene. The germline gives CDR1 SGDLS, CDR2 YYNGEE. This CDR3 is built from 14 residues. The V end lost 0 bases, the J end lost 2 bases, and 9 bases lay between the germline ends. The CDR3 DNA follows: TGTGCCAGCAGCGTAGGGGCTGCACCCTACGAGCAGTACTTC. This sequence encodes CASSVGAAPYEQYF.

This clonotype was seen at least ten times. CDR3 loop: CASSEWGAGELFF. CDR3 in DNA: TGTGCCAGCAGTGAGTGGGGGGCCGGGGAGCTGTTTTTT. The chain couples TRBV12-3 or TRBV12-4 to TRBJ2-2, with D perhaps matching TRBD2 (6 bases). The CDR3 has 13 amino acids. V lost 5 bases and J lost 6, with 10 bases in between.

This CDR3 reads CASSYPLAGGYYEQYF. The CDR3 nucleotides read TGTGCCAGCAGTTACCCTCTAGCGGGAGGATACTACGAGCAGTACTTC. The chain combines TRBV6-5 with TRBJ2-7, with 11 positions matching TRBD2. The CDR3 consists of 16 residues. The junction had 6 bases not matched to a gene; V was cut back by 2 bases and J by 3 bases. Germline V gives CDR1 MNHEY, CDR2 SVGAGI.

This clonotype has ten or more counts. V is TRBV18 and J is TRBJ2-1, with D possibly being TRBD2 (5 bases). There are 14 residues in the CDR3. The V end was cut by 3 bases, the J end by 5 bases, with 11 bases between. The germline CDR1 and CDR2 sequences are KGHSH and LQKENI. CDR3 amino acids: CASSPASTHNEQFF. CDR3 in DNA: TGTGCCAGCTCACCGGCTAGCACCCACAATGAGCAGTTCTTC.

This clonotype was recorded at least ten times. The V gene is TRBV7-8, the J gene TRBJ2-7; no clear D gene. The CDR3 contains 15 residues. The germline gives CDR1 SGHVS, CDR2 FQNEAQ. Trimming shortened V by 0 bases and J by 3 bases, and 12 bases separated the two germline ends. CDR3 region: CASSLAHTHRYEQYF. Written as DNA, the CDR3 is TGTGCCAGCAGCTTAGCCCATACTCACCGCTACGAGCAGTACTTC.

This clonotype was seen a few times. For the CDR3, the DNA is TGCAGTGCTAGAGTCCGGGTCATCGGGGAGCTGTTTTTT. Its translation: CSARVRVIGELFF. The genes are TRBV20-1 and TRBJ2-2; D remains ambiguous. V was cut by 1 base and J by 7 bases, with 10 bases left in between. This CDR3 has 13 amino acids. The germline CDR1 and CDR2 sequences are DFQATT and SNEGSKA (reference sequence).

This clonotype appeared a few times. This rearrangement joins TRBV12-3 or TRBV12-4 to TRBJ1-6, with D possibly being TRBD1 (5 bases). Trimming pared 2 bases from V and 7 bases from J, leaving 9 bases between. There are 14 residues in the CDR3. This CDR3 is CASSLIGANSPLHF. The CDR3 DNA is TGTGCCAGCAGTTTAATAGGGGCAAATTCACCCCTCCACTTT.